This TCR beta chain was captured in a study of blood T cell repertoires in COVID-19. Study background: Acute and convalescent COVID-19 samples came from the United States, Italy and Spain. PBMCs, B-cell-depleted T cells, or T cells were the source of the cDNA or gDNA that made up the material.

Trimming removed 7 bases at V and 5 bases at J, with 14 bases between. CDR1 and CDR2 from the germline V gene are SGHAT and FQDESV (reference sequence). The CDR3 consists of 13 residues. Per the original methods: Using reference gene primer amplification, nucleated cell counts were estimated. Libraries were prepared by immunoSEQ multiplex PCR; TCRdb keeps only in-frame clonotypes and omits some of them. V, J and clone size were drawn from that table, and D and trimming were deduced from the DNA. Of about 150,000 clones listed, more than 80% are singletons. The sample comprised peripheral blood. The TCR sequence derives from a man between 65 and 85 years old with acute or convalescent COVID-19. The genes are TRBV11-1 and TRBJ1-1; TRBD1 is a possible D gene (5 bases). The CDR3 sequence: CASKTSRDTEAFF. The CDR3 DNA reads TGTGCCAGCAAGACAAGCAGGGATACTGAAGCTTTCTTT. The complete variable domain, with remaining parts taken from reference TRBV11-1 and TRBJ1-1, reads EAEVAQSPRYKITEKSQAVAFWCDPISGHATLYWYRQILGQGPELLVQFQDESVVDDSQLPKDRFSAERLKGVDSTLKIQPAELGDSAMYLCASKTSRDTEAFFGQGTRLTVV.